One T cell receptor beta chain is described in this entry. The antigen is undetermined. Profiling relied on immunoSEQ multiplex PCR, and the TCRdb table lists in-frame clones only, not all of them. The repertoire holds roughly 5,000 clones, with 68% as singletons. Treatment defined: treatment-naive control, cytoreductive nephrectomy. These data are taken from a study of radiation and T cells in renal cell carcinoma. Points from the study as a whole: In nephrectomy-only tumors, top 100 clonotypes averaged 43%, versus about 50% irradiated.

Germline V gives CDR1 LNHNV, CDR2 YYDKDF (reference sequence). This CDR3 spans 16 amino acids. V gave up 0 bases and J gave up 4 bases, with 14 bases separating them. The receptor was derived from a human donor with renal cell carcinoma. The J gene is TRBJ2-3, the V gene TRBV15; no clear D gene. Material: tumor tissue, obtained from a patient whose treatment was nephrectomy without radiotherapy. In DNA, the CDR3 is TGTGCCACCAGCAGAGAAGGAGACGGGTTGGCAGATACGCAGTATTTT. Its translation is CATSREGDGLADTQYF.